This TCR beta chain comes out of a study of TIL therapy for anti-PD-1-resistant metastatic lung cancer. Study-level information: Tumors carried a median about 1.5 non-synonymous mutations per megabase.

Noted time point: pre-treatment sample, taken before nivolumab and TIL therapy. The immunoSEQ assay was v3. Survey-level samples got about 2 million read pairs; deep-level samples got about 5-6.5 million. Assay: immunoSEQ multiplex PCR; the TCRdb copy retains only in-frame clones and omits some. The sample carries more than 35,000 clones, about 70% recorded once. Trimming removed 0 bases from V and 0 bases from J, with 12 bases in between. The CDR3 covers 17 residues. Germline-derived CDR1 and CDR2 are KGHSH and LQKENI. Source: blood, taken at baseline. The V gene is TRBV18, the J gene TRBJ1-5; D perhaps matches TRBD1 (6 bases). The sequence was collected from a person between 25 and 80 years old with non-small cell lung cancer. CDR3 amino acids: CASSPPVQGGSNQPQHF. The CDR3 DNA sequence: TGTGCCAGCTCACCACCCGTACAGGGCGGTAGCAATCAGCCCCAGCATTTT.